A selection of T cell receptor beta chains follows, all from one sample in a study of early T cells in non-severe SARS-CoV-2 infection. TCRdb reprocessed the 5' RACE reads via MiXCR and lists one record per CDR3 protein. Among approximately 52,000 distinct CDR3 sequences, less than 9.5% were seen once, and the ten largest hold about 4.2%. Sequencing input: whole blood. The receptors stem from an adult who was a healthcare worker with PCR-confirmed SARS-CoV-2 infection or an uninfected control (not recorded which). Both conserved end residues are part of each CDR3. D genes are given only for firm matches. The size field is filled for only some rows; it gives once, few, many or a size class.

- TRBJ1-1 TRBV5-6 few TGTGCCAGCAGCTCCTCCCCCGACATCTGGATGAACACTGAAGCTTTCTTT CASSSSPDIWMNTEAFF
- TRBJ2-3 TRBV7-8 - TGTGCCAGCATTGGAGGAATCCGCACAGATACGCAGTATTTT CASIGGIRTDTQYF
- TRBJ2-7 TRBV18 - TGTGCCAGCTCACCAGCTCGCCAGGGGTTAGGCGAGCAGTACTTC CASSPARQGLGEQYF
- TRBJ1-2 TRBV28 few TGTGCCAGCAGTGGGAATAACTATGGCTACACCTTC CASSGNNYGYTF
- TRBJ1-6 TRBV20-1 few TGCAGTGGCACACAGGGTGGCGGTTCACCCCTCCACTTT CSGTQGGGSPLHF
- TRBJ2-3 TRBV7-3 few TGTGCCAGCAGCTCGGAGGGGGGCTCGACAGATACGCAGTATTTT CASSSEGGSTDTQYF
TRBD2 TRBJ2-1 TRBV6-1 many TGTGCCAGCAGATCGGGACTAGCGGGAGGTTACAATGAGCAGTTCTTC CASRSGLAGGYNEQFF
- TRBJ1-3 TRBV29-1 - TGCAGCGTTGTCTTTGCGGGGGTTGGAAACACCATATATTTT CSVVFAGVGNTIYF
- TRBJ1-3 TRBV12-3/TRBV12-4 - TGTGCCAGCAGTTATGGAGGAAACACCATATATTTT CASSYGGNTIYF
TRBD2 TRBJ2-1 TRBV30 few TGCGCCTGGAGTGCACTAGCGGGGGAACACAATGAGCAGTTCTTC CAWSALAGEHNEQFF
TRBD2 TRBJ2-3 TRBV11-2 few TGTGCCAGCAGCTCCGGACTAGGTTTGGATACGCAGTATTTT CASSSGLGLDTQYF
- TRBJ2-3 TRBV19 - TGTGCCAGTAGTATCTGGAAAACAGATACGCAGTATTTT CASSIWKTDTQYF
- TRBJ2-7 TRBV10-3 few TGTGCCATCAGTGACCTCCTCATCATCCGAGTATACGAGCAGTACTTC CAISDLLIIRVYEQYF
- TRBJ2-7 TRBV7-9 - TGTGCCAGCAGCCGCGGGGAGTCGTGGGAGCAGTACTTC CASSRGESWEQYF
- TRBJ1-2 TRBV12-3/TRBV12-4 few TGTGCCAGCACCTACGGGGGGCCCTATGGCTACACCTTC CASTYGGPYGYTF